The clone carrying this T cell receptor (beta chain) was counted many times. CDR3 length equals 15 residues. CDR1 and CDR2 (germline): SGHRS, YFSETQ. V was clipped by 0 bases and J by 9 bases, with 16 bases between them. Unique molecular identifiers were present on the cDNA, which also gained a universal primer site by template switching. TCRdb used MiXCR to reprocess the 5' RACE reads, holding one entry per CDR3 protein. Found here are a few hundred thousand distinct CDR3 sequences, roughly 9.5% of them singletons; the top ten hold 3%. This sample stems from a study of identical twins. Only healthy Caucasians were enrolled as donors. These same data were also listed under a study on yellow fever vaccine responses in identical twins.

Sequenced material: PBMCs. The sequence was collected from a woman in her late teens or twenties in good health. The rearrangement links TRBV5-1 to TRBJ2-1; D is ambiguous. Written as DNA, the CDR3 is TGCGCCAGCAGCTTGGAGGCTAGAAGCATCGGTGAGCAGTTCTTC. It is translated as CASSLEARSIGEQFF.